Presented here are 8 T cell receptor beta chains from one specimen sequenced in a study of CD8+ T cells in alopecia areata. After isolation, RNA underwent reverse transcription to generate cDNA as the sequencing template. TCRdb's table, derived via immunoSEQ multiplex PCR, lists solely in-frame clones and lacks some. The sample shows 130,000 or so clones, 85% to 90% of them seen only once. The treatment here: oral pan-JAK inhibitor, 5-10 mg twice daily. This specimen consisted of CD8+ T cells sorted from blood, obtained at week 4, from a patient treated with tofacitinib. These receptors came from a human donor with alopecia areata.

The chain joins TRBV29-1 to TRBJ2-1, with D maybe TRBD1 (6 bases). V was trimmed by 6 bases and J by 0 bases, leaving 9 bases between them. This CDR3 comprises 13 residues. CDR1 is SQVTM and CDR2 is ANQGSEA in the germline V gene. CDR3 sequence reads: CSVGTSSYNEQFF. CDR3 DNA: TGCAGCGTAGGGACATCCTCCTACAATGAGCAGTTCTTC.

CDR3 in DNA: TGCAGCGTTGAAGTAGGCAGGGAAATAGCTGGGGCCAACGTCCTGACTTTC. As protein: CSVEVGREIAGANVLTF. The rearrangement links TRBV29-1 to TRBJ2-6; maybe TRBD1 (5 bases). With 1 base removed from V and 2 bases from J, the gap between germline ends came to 15 bases. Germline lookup yields CDR1 SQVTM and CDR2 ANQGSEA. There are 17 residues in the CDR3.

This chain joins TRBV10-2 and TRBJ2-7; tentative D call: TRBD2 (6 bases). The V gene's germline CDR1 is WSHSY and CDR2 SAAADI. The CDR3 is 15 residues long. Deletions cut 3 bases from V and 3 bases from J, with 15 bases between. The CDR3 nucleotides read TGCGCCAGCAGTGACCCCGGGGGTAGCGGCTACGAGCAGTACTTC. Amino acids: CASSDPGGSGYEQYF.

J is TRBJ1-1 and V is TRBV19; D perhaps matches TRBD1 (5 bases). The CDR3 is made up of 13 amino acids. V dropped 3 bases and J dropped 11 bases, with 16 bases sitting between them. Germline loops: CDR1 LNHDA, CDR2 SQIVND (reference sequence). DNA of the CDR3: TGTGCCAGTAGTATTCAGGGACTCCACGCGGCTTTCTTT. It codes for CASSIQGLHAAFF.

CDR3 loop: CASSPTGTDTQYF. The DNA for the CDR3 is TGTGCCAGCAGCCCGACAGGGACAGATACGCAGTATTTT. V is TRBV7-3 and J is TRBJ2-3; 7 bases align to TRBD1. The CDR3 loop spans 13 amino acids. J gave up 3 bases and V 5 bases, and 2 bases lay outside the gene matches. Germline CDR1 and CDR2: SGHTA and FQGTGA.

This clone was recorded only once. The CDR3 loop is CASSWGNEQFF. CDR3 nucleotide sequence: TGTGCCAGCAGCTGGGGGAATGAGCAGTTCTTC. This sequence joins TRBV14 and TRBJ2-1; D might be TRBD1 or TRBD2, each matching 5 bases. Deletions cut 5 bases from V and 7 bases from J, with 6 bases between. The germline CDR1 and CDR2 sequences are SGHDN and FVKESK. The CDR3 spans 11 residues.

This chain connects TRBV27 to TRBJ1-2; perhaps TRBD1 as D (6 bases). In germline, CDR1 is MNHEY, CDR2 SMNVEV (reference sequence). The CDR3 loop spans 13 amino acids. V lost 9 bases to trimming and J lost 6 bases, with 17 bases between them. CDR3 nucleotides: TGTGCCAGTGGGGGGGGCCTGATGGATGGCTACACCTTC. Translation: CASGGGLMDGYTF.

This clone appeared a single time. The genes are TRBV7-9 and TRBJ2-1, with D possibly being TRBD2 (5 bases). The germline V and J ends were trimmed by 2 bases and 2 bases, with 13 bases remaining between them. This CDR3 is built from 16 residues. Germline V CDR1 and CDR2: SEHNR, FQNEAQ (reference sequence). In DNA form, the CDR3 reads TGTGCCAGCAGCTTACATCCTAGCCCTCCCTACAATGAGCAGTTCTTC. It codes for CASSLHPSPPYNEQFF.